The 22 T cell receptor beta chains in this list originate from one sample, sequenced in a study of T cells after posttransplantation cyclophosphamide. TCRdb keeps only in-frame clones here, not all; method: immunoSEQ multiplex PCR. The sample yields tens of thousands of clones, 78% seen once. Cyclophosphamide on days +3 and +4 followed busulfan-fludarabine conditioning and a marrow graft. Sample: CD4+ T cells sorted from blood, taken roughly 2,000 days after a stem cell transplant with posttransplant cyclophosphamide. The receptors derive from a female patient between 35 and 55 years old who received an allogeneic stem cell transplant from a related donor, was CMV-positive, and had no GVHD. The graft donor may have given rise to some T cells.

The chain uses TRBV10-3 and TRBJ2-2, with 10 positions matching TRBD1. The CDR3 has 21 residues. Germline CDR1 reads ENHRY; CDR2 reads SYGVKD. V shed 0 bases, J shed 5 bases, and the junction held 18 bases outside the gene matches. This CDR3 reads CAISESPRGLPGQGTTGELFF. CDR3 nucleotide sequence: TGTGCCATCAGTGAGTCCCCCCGGGGCCTTCCGGGACAGGGGACGACCGGGGAGCTGTTTTTT.

The chain uses TRBV5-6 and TRBJ2-4; D is perhaps TRBD1 (5 bases). The V end was cut by 3 bases, the J end by 5 bases, with 12 bases between. CDR1 is SGHDT and CDR2 is YYEEEE in the germline V gene. The CDR3 totals 14 residues. The CDR3 DNA reads TGTGCCAGCAGCTCAAAAGCCAGGGAAAACATTCAGTACTTC. This encodes CASSSKARENIQYF.

This chain connects TRBV4-2 to TRBJ2-3; 12 bases line up with TRBD2. The CDR3 covers 17 residues. Germline-derived CDR1 and CDR2 are LGHNA and YNFKEQ. The ends lost 3 bases at V and 3 bases at J; junction bases unmatched: 7. This chain's CDR3 is CASSHLRTSGETDTQYF. For the CDR3, the DNA is TGTGCCAGCAGCCACCTCAGGACTAGCGGGGAAACAGATACGCAGTATTTT.

The chain couples TRBV27 to TRBJ1-4; 10 nucleotides agree with TRBD1. The CDR3 is 18 amino acids. V lost 5 bases and J lost 11; bases outside the gene matches: 20. CDR1 and CDR2 from the germline V gene are MNHEY and SMNVEV (reference sequence). The CDR3 reads CASSPRGGGQGQTSKLFF. The DNA of the CDR3 is TGTGCCAGCAGTCCTAGGGGCGGGGGACAGGGGCAAACGAGTAAACTGTTTTTT.

The chain is built from TRBV2 and TRBJ1-2; D is undetermined. The CDR3 is 13 residues long. Trimming cost V 7 bases and J 2 bases, with 11 bases left between them. Germline-derived CDR1 and CDR2 are SNHLY and FYNNEI. Written as DNA, the CDR3 is TGTGCCAGCACGGCACAGATGAACTATGGCTACACCTTC. This encodes CASTAQMNYGYTF.

This clone appeared once. V gene TRBV27 combines with J gene TRBJ2-7, with 7 bases identical to TRBD1. This CDR3 spans 15 amino acids. Germline trimming cut 2 bases from V and 2 bases from J; bases unmatched to any gene: 6. Germline loops: CDR1 MNHEY, CDR2 SMNVEV (reference sequence). The CDR3 DNA follows: TGTGCCAGCAGTTTAGCCCGGGACAGACCCTACGAGCAGTACTTC. As protein: CASSLARDRPYEQYF.

The J gene is TRBJ1-2, the V gene TRBV5-5, with D unresolved. This CDR3 is 12 amino acids long. The V gene's germline CDR1 is SGHKS and CDR2 YYEKEE (reference sequence). The V gene lost 0 bases and the J gene lost 5 bases, with 5 bases spanning the gap. The CDR3 DNA is TGTGCCAGCAGCTTGGGAGGGTATGGCTACACCTTC. Translating gives CASSLGGYGYTF.

The CDR3 DNA reads TGTGCCAGTAGTATCAAGCGGGGGAGCACAGATACGCAGTATTTT. Translating it yields CASSIKRGSTDTQYF. The chain combines TRBV19 with TRBJ2-3, with 8 bases identical to TRBD2. The junction had 2 bases not matched to a gene; V was cut back by 3 bases and J by 0 bases. The CDR3 runs to 15 residues. CDR1 and CDR2 from the germline V gene are LNHDA and SQIVND (reference sequence).

This clone was recorded only once. The gene calls are TRBV18 and TRBJ2-1; 9 positions match TRBD2. V gave up 1 base and J gave up 7 bases; unmatched junction bases: 2. Per germline, CDR1 KGHSH and CDR2 LQKENI. The CDR3 consists of 14 residues. Written as DNA, the CDR3 is TGTGCCAGCTCACCACTAGCGGGGGAAAATGAGCAGTTCTTC. Its translation is CASSPLAGENEQFF.

The genes are TRBV2 and TRBJ2-3; D is ambiguous. Germline CDR1 is SNHLY and CDR2 is FYNNEI. This CDR3 spans 17 amino acids. V was clipped by 3 bases and J by 0 bases, with 16 bases between them. The DNA for the CDR3 is TGTGCCAGCAGTGATGTCGCAGGCCTCTTCAGCACAGATACGCAGTATTTT. The encoded protein is CASSDVAGLFSTDTQYF. Filled out from reference TRBV2 and TRBJ2-3, the complete variable domain reads EPEVTQTPSHQVTQMGQEVILRCVPISNHLYFYWYRQILGQKVEFLVSFYNNEISEKSEIFDDQFSVERPDGSNFTLKIRSTKLEDSAMYFCASSDVAGLFSTDTQYFGPGTRLTVL.

The chain has TRBV6-5 and TRBJ2-7; 7 bases agree with TRBD1. Germline V gene data show CDR1 as MNHEY and CDR2 as SVGAGI. The V and J ends lost 3 bases and 3 bases, in that order; junction bases with no gene match: 8. This CDR3 spans 15 amino acids. CDR3 loop: CASSYLGQAIYEQYF. DNA for the CDR3: TGTGCCAGCAGTTATCTTGGACAGGCGATCTACGAGCAGTACTTC.

The chain uses TRBV19 and TRBJ1-2; 8 bases fit TRBD1. This CDR3 spans 13 amino acids. CDR1 is LNHDA and CDR2 is SQIVND in the germline V gene (reference sequence). The J segment lost 7 bases and the V segment lost 6 bases, leaving 7 bases of the junction unmatched. CDR3 residues: CASRKDREGGYTF. CDR3 DNA: TGTGCCAGTAGAAAGGACAGGGAGGGTGGCTACACCTTC.

The chain employs TRBV28 and TRBJ2-7; TRBD1 matches 9 bases. CDR3 length: 15 amino acids. The V segment lost 5 bases and the J segment 0 bases; nucleotides outside the gene matches: 5. The germline CDR1 and CDR2 sequences are MDHEN and SYDVKM. This CDR3 reads CASSNRGPSSYEQYF. The CDR3 coding sequence is TGTGCCAGCAGTAACAGGGGGCCCTCCTCCTACGAGCAGTACTTC.

This clone was recorded once. This sequence joins TRBV10-3 and TRBJ1-1; 9 nucleotides line up with TRBD1. Trimming took 6 bases from V and 3 from J; bases not matched to a gene: 5. Germline assignment: CDR1 ENHRY and CDR2 SYGVKD. The CDR3 is made up of 14 amino acids. The CDR3 region is CAIRKGQGDTEAFF. The CDR3 coding sequence is TGTGCCATCAGGAAGGGACAGGGAGACACTGAAGCTTTCTTT.

This chain connects TRBV9 to TRBJ2-3, with TRBD2 matching over 12 bases. V trimming: 2 bases; J trimming: 5 bases; junction bases outside the gene matches: 3. CDR3 length: 15 amino acids. CDR1 SGDLS and CDR2 YYNGEE come from the germline V gene. The CDR3 protein is CASSVSSGGVDTQYF. The CDR3 DNA follows: TGTGCCAGCAGCGTTTCTAGCGGGGGGGTAGATACGCAGTATTTT.

The genes are TRBV5-5 and TRBJ1-6; D possibly corresponds to TRBD1 (5 bases). Germline CDR1 SGHKS, CDR2 YYEKEE (reference sequence). This CDR3 comprises 16 residues. Trimming took 4 bases from V and 0 from J, leaving 11 bases between them. This CDR3 reads CASSQGPSSYNSPLHF. DNA for the CDR3: TGTGCCAGCAGCCAGGGCCCGAGCTCCTATAATTCACCCCTCCACTTT.

The chain recombines TRBV14 with TRBJ2-2, with no clear D. Trimming took off 1 base at V and 0 bases at J, with 6 bases between the two ends. The CDR3 length is 15 residues. Per germline, CDR1 SGHDN and CDR2 FVKESK. DNA of the CDR3: TGTGCCAGCAGCCAAGGACACGCGAACACCGGGGAGCTGTTTTTT. Translating it yields CASSQGHANTGELFF.

This clone was counted only a few times. CDR3 region: CASSFGGGRVDYGYTF. The CDR3 DNA is TGTGCCAGCAGCTTTGGGGGAGGGCGGGTGGACTATGGCTACACCTTC. This chain links TRBV7-2 with TRBJ1-2; TRBD1 might be the D (5 bases). Germline CDR1 and CDR2: SGHTA and FQGNSA. V lost 3 bases and J 3 bases, leaving 17 bases between the germline ends. This CDR3 has 16 residues. The full variable domain, its missing parts supplied by reference TRBV7-2 and TRBJ1-2, is GAGVSQSPSNKVTEKGKDVELRCDPISGHTALYWYRQSLGQGLEFLIYFQGNSAPDKSGLPSDRFSAERTGGSVSTLTIQRTQQEDSAVYLCASSFGGGRVDYGYTFGSGTRLTVV.

The chain has TRBV5-8 and TRBJ2-3; 8 nucleotides align to TRBD2. Trimming at V came to 2 bases and at J to 1 base, leaving 3 bases not matched to a gene. Germline V gene lookup returns CDR1 SGHTS and CDR2 YDEGEE. The CDR3 consists of 15 residues. The DNA of the CDR3 is TGTGCCAGCAGCTTAGCGGGGGAGGGCACAGATACGCAGTATTTT. It translates to CASSLAGEGTDTQYF.

This clone was recorded a few times. This rearrangement joins TRBV27 to TRBJ2-7; D gene ambiguous. The CDR3 sequence is 14 residues long. CDR1 is MNHEY, CDR2 SMNVEV, per germline (reference sequence). Trimming removed 0 bases at V and 0 bases at J, with 6 bases between. The CDR3 loop reads CASSLSPSSYEQYF. CDR3 nucleotides: TGTGCCAGCAGTTTATCGCCTAGCTCCTACGAGCAGTACTTC.

The genes are TRBV9 and TRBJ2-2; 7 bases match TRBD1. J lost 6 bases, V lost 1 base, and 6 bases had no gene match. CDR1 SGDLS and CDR2 YYNGEE come from the germline V gene. The CDR3 loop spans 15 amino acids. CDR3 residues: CASSVTGQAPGELFF. Here the CDR3 DNA reads TGTGCCAGCAGCGTAACCGGACAGGCCCCCGGGGAGCTGTTTTTT.

The CDR3 bases are TGCGCCAGCAGCTCTAGCGGGGGGAGCACAGATACGCAGTATTTT. Translated: CASSSSGGSTDTQYF. V is TRBV5-1 and J is TRBJ2-3; 11 nucleotides match TRBD2. J gave up 0 bases and V 3 bases, and 0 bases lay outside the gene matches. Per the germline V gene, CDR1 is SGHRS and CDR2 is YFSETQ. The CDR3 is 15 residues long.